Presented here are 20 T cell receptor beta chains from one specimen sequenced in a study of siplizumab effects on memory and regulatory T cells. Using immunoSEQ multiplex PCR, the repertoire was profiled, and TCRdb retains in-frame clones only, with some absent. In the table there are tens of thousands of clones, 93% of which are singletons. Sequencing was done on a sample of CD8+ T cells sorted from blood. Receptor source: a human donor in good health.

The V gene is TRBV7-9, the J gene TRBJ2-1, with 7 bases identical to TRBD2. This CDR3 region has 16 residues. Unmatched junction bases numbered 15, after V lost 2 bases and J lost 11 bases. Germline-derived CDR1 and CDR2 are SEHNR and FQNEAQ (reference sequence). The CDR3 coding sequence is TGTGCCAGCAGCTTAATGCCGGCCTCGGGACTACCAAAGCAGTTCTTC. Amino acids: CASSLMPASGLPKQFF.

This clone was seen only once. This sequence joins TRBV5-6 and TRBJ1-2; D is possibly TRBD1 (6 bases). V gave up 0 bases and J gave up 1 base, with 10 bases separating them. Germline V CDR1 and CDR2: SGHDT, YYEEEE. CDR3 size: 15 residues. CDR3 protein: CASSLGDTFNYGYTF. DNA of the CDR3: TGTGCCAGCAGCTTGGGGGACACATTTAACTATGGCTACACCTTC. The complete variable domain, with remaining parts taken from reference TRBV5-6 and TRBJ1-2, reads DAGVTQSPTHLIKTRGQQVTLRCSPKSGHDTVSWYQQALGQGPQFIFQYYEEEERQRGNFPDRFSGHQFPNYSSELNVNALLLGDSALYLCASSLGDTFNYGYTFGSGTRLTVV.

The rearrangement joins TRBV13 to TRBJ2-3; possible D gene TRBD1, 6 bases. Between the trimmed V and J ends, which lost 0 bases and 4 bases, there was a span of 11 bases. Germline V gene sequence: CDR1 PRHDT, CDR2 FYEKMQ (reference sequence). The CDR3 runs 15 residues. The CDR3 is CASSLGVRGADTQYF. CDR3 in DNA: TGTGCCAGCAGCTTAGGTGTCAGGGGAGCAGATACGCAGTATTTT. Using reference TRBV13 and TRBJ2-3 for the parts outside the CDR3, the full variable domain is AAGVIQSPRHLIKEKRETATLKCYPIPRHDTVYWYQQGPGQDPQFLISFYEKMQSDKGSIPDRFSAQQFSDYHSELNMSSLELGDSALYFCASSLGVRGADTQYFGPGTRLTVL.

The rearrangement uses TRBV2 and TRBJ2-1, with 8 bases lining up with TRBD2. The CDR3 spans 15 residues. Germline values: CDR1 SNHLY, CDR2 FYNNEI. The J segment lost 12 bases and the V segment lost 4 bases, leaving 14 bases of the junction unmatched. The CDR3 DNA follows: TGTGCCAGCAGTGGCGTGGCGGGAGGCCACGGGGGGCAGTTCTTC. Protein sequence: CASSGVAGGHGGQFF. Full variable domain (outside the CDR3, taken from reference TRBV2 and TRBJ2-1): EPEVTQTPSHQVTQMGQEVILRCVPISNHLYFYWYRQILGQKVEFLVSFYNNEISEKSEIFDDQFSVERPDGSNFTLKIRSTKLEDSAMYFCASSGVAGGHGGQFFGPGTRLTVL.

The chain joins TRBV4-3 to TRBJ2-3, with TRBD2 identical over 7 bases. The CDR3 has 16 amino acids. V gave up 0 bases and J gave up 4 bases; unmatched junction bases: 7. Germline assignment: CDR1 LGHNA and CDR2 YSLEER. In nucleotides, the CDR3 is TGCGCCAGCAGCCAAGATGGGAGGGCCTCACCAGATACGCAGTATTTT. Translated: CASSQDGRASPDTQYF.

CDR3 sequence reads: CASSSRDRENEKLFF. CDR3 bases: TGTGCCAGCAGCTCCCGGGACAGGGAAAATGAAAAACTGTTTTTT. This chain connects TRBV7-9 to TRBJ1-4; 9 nucleotides align to TRBD1. V was clipped by 4 bases and J by 5 bases; unmatched bases: 5. The CDR3 has 15 amino acids. Germline CDR1 and CDR2: SEHNR and FQNEAQ (reference sequence).

This chain links TRBV6-5 with TRBJ2-7; no clear D. Per the germline V gene, CDR1 is MNHEY and CDR2 is SVGAGI. The CDR3 covers 11 residues. Trimming took 2 bases from V and 7 from J, leaving 6 bases between them. The CDR3 DNA sequence: TGTGCCAGCAGTTACGCTGGGGAGCAGTACTTC. Encoded protein: CASSYAGEQYF.

J is TRBJ1-1 and V is TRBV7-9, with a tentative D call TRBD1 (6 bases). Per the germline V gene, CDR1 is SEHNR and CDR2 is FQNEAQ (reference sequence). The CDR3 runs 15 residues. Trimming stripped 4 bases from V and 0 bases from J, with 12 bases between. The CDR3 DNA follows: TGTGCCAGCAGCTCGGGGGCTTTAATGAACACTGAAGCTTTCTTT. As protein: CASSSGALMNTEAFF.

The rearrangement joins TRBV19 to TRBJ2-1; D unresolved. This CDR3 has 15 amino acids. CDR1 and CDR2 from the germline V gene are LNHDA and SQIVND (reference sequence). V lost 3 bases and J lost 7, with 16 bases in between. For the CDR3, the DNA is TGTGCCAGTAGTATGGACGGATCCTCCTTGAATGAGCAGTTCTTC. Its translation: CASSMDGSSLNEQFF.

CDR3 sequence (DNA): TGTGCCTGGGAGCCTTGGGGGGACGGAGACACAGATACGCAGTATTTT. This sequence encodes CAWEPWGDGDTDTQYF. The chain combines TRBV30 with TRBJ2-3; perhaps TRBD2 as D (6 bases). The CDR3 covers 16 residues. Germline values: CDR1 GTSNPN, CDR2 SVGIG (reference sequence). The V gene lost 5 bases and the J gene lost 2 bases, with 20 bases spanning the gap. The complete variable domain, with remaining parts taken from reference TRBV30 and TRBJ2-3, reads SQTIHQWPATLVQPVGSPLSLECTVEGTSNPNLYWYRQAAGRGLQLLFYSVGIGQISSEVPQNLSASRPQDRQFILSSKKLLLSDSGFYLCAWEPWGDGDTDTQYFGPGTRLTVL.

The chain carries TRBV28 and TRBJ2-5; no firm D call. V was cut by 8 bases and J by 0 bases, with 7 bases left in between. The CDR3 is made up of 12 amino acids. The germline CDR1 and CDR2 sequences are MDHEN and SYDVKM. CDR3 region: CASQGDQETQYF. CDR3 DNA: TGTGCCAGCCAAGGTGACCAAGAGACCCAGTACTTC.

This rearrangement joins TRBV5-6 to TRBJ1-1, with a tentative D call TRBD1 (6 bases). Trimming stripped 4 bases from V and 4 bases from J, with 20 bases between. Germline CDR1 SGHDT, CDR2 YYEEEE. The CDR3 extends over 16 amino acids. The CDR3 region has the DNA TGTGCCAGCAGCCGACAAACCGGGGGGCCGGGCACTGAAGCTTTCTTT. Amino acid sequence: CASSRQTGGPGTEAFF.

This sequence joins TRBV28 and TRBJ2-2; TRBD1 is a possible D gene (5 bases). Trimming pared 5 bases from V and 5 bases from J, leaving 9 bases between. CDR3 length equals 13 residues. Germline loops: CDR1 MDHEN, CDR2 SYDVKM. As DNA, the CDR3 is TGTGCCAGCAGTGTAACAGGAACCGGGGAGCTGTTTTTT. It is translated as CASSVTGTGELFF.

V gene TRBV6-5 combines with J gene TRBJ2-7; D gene unclear. The germline V and J ends were trimmed by 0 bases and 2 bases, with 5 bases remaining between them. The CDR3 has 13 residues. Germline values: CDR1 MNHEY, CDR2 SVGAGI. CDR3 sequence reads: CASSYSEPYEQYF. The CDR3 DNA sequence: TGTGCCAGCAGTTACTCCGAGCCCTACGAGCAGTACTTC.

This rearrangement joins TRBV7-8 to TRBJ1-4; 10 bases agree with TRBD1. Germline CDR1 reads SGHVS; CDR2 reads FQNEAQ. V lost 9 bases, J lost 7 bases, and 17 bases stayed unmatched. The CDR3 extends over 17 amino acids. The CDR3 is CASRHSLLTGGSEKLFF. The DNA for the CDR3 is TGTGCCAGTCGACATAGCCTCCTGACAGGGGGCAGTGAAAAACTGTTTTTT.

For this clone: Other DNA sequences in the sample encode the same CDR3. The gene calls are TRBV9 and TRBJ2-5; TRBD1 is a possible D gene (5 bases). The CDR3 runs to 15 residues. The V gene's germline CDR1 is SGDLS and CDR2 YYNGEE. V was trimmed by 0 bases and J by 1 base, leaving 10 bases between them. CDR3 nucleotide sequence: TGTGCCAGCAGCGTAGTAGGGGCCCCCCAAGAGACCCAGTACTTC. Encoded protein: CASSVVGAPQETQYF.

The chain is built from TRBV20-1 and TRBJ2-7; D not resolved. V was pared by 6 bases and J by 5 bases, with 11 bases between. Germline assignment: CDR1 DFQATT and CDR2 SNEGSKA (reference sequence). This CDR3 has 11 amino acids. The CDR3 DNA reads TGCAGTGCGAGCCCGGTCCACGAGCAGTACTTC. Amino acid sequence: CSASPVHEQYF.

The genes are TRBV7-9 and TRBJ2-5; 7 nucleotides align to TRBD1. This CDR3 comprises 13 residues. Germline CDR1 is SEHNR and CDR2 is FQNEAQ (reference sequence). V shed 5 bases and J 3 bases; nucleotides not matched to a gene: 3. CDR3 sequence reads: CASSPTGKETQYF. CDR3 coding DNA: TGTGCCAGCAGCCCGACAGGGAAAGAGACCCAGTACTTC.

The chain employs TRBV7-9 and TRBJ2-2; no clear D gene. The V gene lost 1 base and the J gene lost 3 bases, with 6 bases spanning the gap. The CDR3 covers 14 residues. CDR1 and CDR2 from the germline V gene are SEHNR and FQNEAQ (reference sequence). The CDR3 region is CASSLVTYTGELFF. Here the CDR3 DNA reads TGTGCCAGCAGCTTAGTTACTTACACCGGGGAGCTGTTTTTT.

In DNA, the CDR3 is TGTGCCAGCAGCTTGGGACTGAAGAACACTGAAGCTTTCTTT. Residues: CASSLGLKNTEAFF. The chain carries TRBV13 and TRBJ1-1; TRBD1 might be the D (5 bases). V was pared by 3 bases and J by 1 base, with 9 bases between. In germline, CDR1 is PRHDT, CDR2 FYEKMQ (reference sequence). The CDR3 contains 14 residues.